Listed below are T cell receptor beta chains from one sample, sequenced in a study of beta chain features in type 1 diabetes. Libraries were prepared by immunoSEQ multiplex PCR; TCRdb keeps only in-frame clonotypes and omits some of them. The sample includes hundreds of thousands of clones, roughly a tenth of them seen just once. Specimen: naive CD4+ T cells from blood. Receptor source: a man aged 30 to 39 with type 1 diabetes. The CDR3 runs from the conserved cysteine through the conserved F or W. The order of the fields is V gene, CDR3 length, J gene, D gene, clone size, CDR3 DNA, CDR3 protein. D genes are given only for firm matches. Size values are once, few and many counts, or a class for expanded clones, and some rows have none.

V gene: TRBV29-1
CDR3 length: 13
J gene: TRBJ1-2
D gene: -
clone size: -
CDR3 DNA: TGCAGCGTTGAAGATCGGGCGGGGGGCGGCTACACCTTC
CDR3 protein: CSVEDRAGGGYTF

V gene: TRBV7-2
CDR3 length: 16
J gene: TRBJ1-1
D gene: -
clone size: few
CDR3 DNA: TGTGCCAGCAGCTTAGAATTGGGGGGGAAGGGCACTGAAGCTTTCTTT
CDR3 protein: CASSLELGGKGTEAFF

V gene: TRBV21-1
CDR3 length: 14
J gene: TRBJ1-6
D gene: -
clone size: -
CDR3 DNA: TGTGCCAGCAGCAAAGCGCTTTTAGAATCACCCCTCCACTTT
CDR3 protein: CASSKALLESPLHF

V gene: TRBV29-1
CDR3 length: 12
J gene: TRBJ2-7
D gene: -
clone size: -
CDR3 DNA: TGCAGCGGCCGGGACACCTACTACGAGCAGTACTTC
CDR3 protein: CSGRDTYYEQYF

V gene: TRBV19
CDR3 length: 18
J gene: TRBJ1-2
D gene: -
clone size: few
CDR3 DNA: TGTGCCAGTAGTATCCGCACCGTCGGGGGTATGGCTAACTATGGCTACACCTTC
CDR3 protein: CASSIRTVGGMANYGYTF

V gene: TRBV28
CDR3 length: 17
J gene: TRBJ2-1
D gene: -
clone size: few
CDR3 DNA: TGTGCCAGCACCTTGTGGCGGGGGCCAAGCTCCTACAATGAGCAGTTCTTC
CDR3 protein: CASTLWRGPSSYNEQFF

V gene: TRBV2
CDR3 length: 14
J gene: TRBJ1-3
D gene: -
clone size: few
CDR3 DNA: TGTGCCAGCAGTGAACAGGGCTCTGGAAACACCATATATTTT
CDR3 protein: CASSEQGSGNTIYF

V gene: TRBV2
CDR3 length: 12
J gene: TRBJ2-3
D gene: -
clone size: few
CDR3 DNA: TGTGCCAGCAGAACCAGGGGTGGTACGCAGTATTTT
CDR3 protein: CASRTRGGTQYF

V gene: TRBV5-6
CDR3 length: 14
J gene: TRBJ1-6
D gene: -
clone size: -
CDR3 DNA: TGTGCCAGCAGCTTTAGACAGGATTTTTCACCCCTCCACTTT
CDR3 protein: CASSFRQDFSPLHF

V gene: TRBV6-5
CDR3 length: 15
J gene: TRBJ2-5
D gene: TRBD1
clone size: -
CDR3 DNA: TGTGCCAGCAGTAAGGAGACAGGGGGCTCCGAGACCCAGTACTTC
CDR3 protein: CASSKETGGSETQYF

V gene: TRBV18
CDR3 length: 15
J gene: TRBJ2-7
D gene: TRBD1
clone size: few
CDR3 DNA: TGTGCCAGCTCACCACCGGGACAGGGGCCCTACGAGCAGTACTTC
CDR3 protein: CASSPPGQGPYEQYF

V gene: TRBV28
CDR3 length: 14
J gene: TRBJ1-2
D gene: TRBD1
clone size: -
CDR3 DNA: TGTGCCAGCAGTCCAGGGGGCGGGGACTATGGCTACACCTTC
CDR3 protein: CASSPGGGDYGYTF

V gene: TRBV29-1
CDR3 length: 12
J gene: TRBJ2-5
D gene: -
clone size: few
CDR3 DNA: TGCAGCGTTGATCGCGACCAAGAGACCCAGTACTTC
CDR3 protein: CSVDRDQETQYF

V gene: TRBV7-2
CDR3 length: 15
J gene: TRBJ2-5
D gene: -
clone size: -
CDR3 DNA: TGTGCCAGCAGCTTAGTGGCGGGGTTAGGGGAGACCCAGTACTTC
CDR3 protein: CASSLVAGLGETQYF

V gene: TRBV6-5
CDR3 length: 14
J gene: TRBJ1-2
D gene: -
clone size: -
CDR3 DNA: TGTGCCAGCAGTTATTTACGGGGTAACTATGGCTACACCTTC
CDR3 protein: CASSYLRGNYGYTF

V gene: TRBV5-1
CDR3 length: 14
J gene: TRBJ1-6
D gene: -
clone size: -
CDR3 DNA: TGCGCCAGCAGCCGGGGGGGAAGAGATTCACCCCTCCACTTT
CDR3 protein: CASSRGGRDSPLHF

V gene: TRBV7-2
CDR3 length: 13
J gene: TRBJ1-1
D gene: -
clone size: few
CDR3 DNA: TGTGCCAGCAGCTCCTCGGGATTCACTGAAGCTTTCTTT
CDR3 protein: CASSSSGFTEAFF